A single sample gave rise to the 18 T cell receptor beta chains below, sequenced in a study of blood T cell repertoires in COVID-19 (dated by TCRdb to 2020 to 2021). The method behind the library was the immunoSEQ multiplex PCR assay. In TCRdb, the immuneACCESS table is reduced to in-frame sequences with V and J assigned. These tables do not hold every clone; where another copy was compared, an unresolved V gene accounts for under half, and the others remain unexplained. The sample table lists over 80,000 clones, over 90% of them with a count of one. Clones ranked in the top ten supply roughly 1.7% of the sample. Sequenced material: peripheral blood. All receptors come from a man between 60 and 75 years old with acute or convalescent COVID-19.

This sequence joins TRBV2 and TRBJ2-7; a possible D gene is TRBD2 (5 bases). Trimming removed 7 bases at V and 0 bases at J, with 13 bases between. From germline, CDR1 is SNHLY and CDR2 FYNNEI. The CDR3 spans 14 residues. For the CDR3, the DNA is TGTGCCAGCATCGGGGTTAGGAGCTCCTACGAGCAGTACTTC. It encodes CASIGVRSSYEQYF.

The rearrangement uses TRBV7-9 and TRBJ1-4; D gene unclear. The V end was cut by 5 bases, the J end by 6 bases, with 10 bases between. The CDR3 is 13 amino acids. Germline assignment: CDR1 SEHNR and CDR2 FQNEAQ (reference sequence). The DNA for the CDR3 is TGTGCCAGCAGCCCCGACTGGGATGAAAAACTGTTTTTT. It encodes CASSPDWDEKLFF.

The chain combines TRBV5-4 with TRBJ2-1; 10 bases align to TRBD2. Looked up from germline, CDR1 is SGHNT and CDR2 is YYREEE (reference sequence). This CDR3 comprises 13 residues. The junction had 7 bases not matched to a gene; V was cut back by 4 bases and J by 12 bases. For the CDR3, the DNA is TGTGCCAGCAGCCAGGGGACTAGCGTTGTGCAGTTCTTC. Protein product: CASSQGTSVVQFF.

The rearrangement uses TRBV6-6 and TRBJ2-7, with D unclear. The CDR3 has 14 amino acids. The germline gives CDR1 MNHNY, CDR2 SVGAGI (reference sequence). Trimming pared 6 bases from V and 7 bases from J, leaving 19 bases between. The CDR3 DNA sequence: TGTGCCAGCAGGTCACTGGAAGAGGCCCGGGAGCAGTACTTC. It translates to CASRSLEEAREQYF.

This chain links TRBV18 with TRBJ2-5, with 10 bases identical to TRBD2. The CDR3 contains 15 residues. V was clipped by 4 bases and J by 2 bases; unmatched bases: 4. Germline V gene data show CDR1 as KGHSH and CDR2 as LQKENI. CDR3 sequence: CASSRTSGGQETQYF. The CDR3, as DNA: TGTGCCAGCTCACGGACTAGCGGAGGGCAAGAGACCCAGTACTTC.

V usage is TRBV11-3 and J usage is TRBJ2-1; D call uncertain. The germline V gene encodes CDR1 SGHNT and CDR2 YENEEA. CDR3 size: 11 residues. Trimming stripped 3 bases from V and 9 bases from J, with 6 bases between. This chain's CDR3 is CASSFSFEQFF. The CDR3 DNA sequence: TGTGCCAGCAGCTTTTCTTTTGAGCAGTTCTTC.

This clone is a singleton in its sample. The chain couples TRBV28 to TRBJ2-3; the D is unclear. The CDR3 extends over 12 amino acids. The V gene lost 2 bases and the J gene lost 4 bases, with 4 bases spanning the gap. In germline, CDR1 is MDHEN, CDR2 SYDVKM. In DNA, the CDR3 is TGTGCCAGCAGTTTAGGCCCAGATACGCAGTATTTT. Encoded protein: CASSLGPDTQYF.

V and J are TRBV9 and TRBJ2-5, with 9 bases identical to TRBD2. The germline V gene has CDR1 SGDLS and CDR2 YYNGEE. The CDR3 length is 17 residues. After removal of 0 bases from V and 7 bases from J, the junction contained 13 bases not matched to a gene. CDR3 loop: CASSVDAGGVTLGTQYF. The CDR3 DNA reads TGTGCCAGCAGCGTAGATGCGGGAGGGGTAACATTGGGGACCCAGTACTTC.

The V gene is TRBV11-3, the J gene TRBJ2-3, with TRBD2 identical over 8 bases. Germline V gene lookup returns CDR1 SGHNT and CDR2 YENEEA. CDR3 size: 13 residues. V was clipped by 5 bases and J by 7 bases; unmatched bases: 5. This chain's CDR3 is CASSPGGENTQYF. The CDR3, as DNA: TGTGCCAGCAGCCCGGGAGGGGAGAATACGCAGTATTTT.

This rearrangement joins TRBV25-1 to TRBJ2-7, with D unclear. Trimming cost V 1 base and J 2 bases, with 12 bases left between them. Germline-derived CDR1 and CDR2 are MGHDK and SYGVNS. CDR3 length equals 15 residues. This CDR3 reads CASSESGSVAYEQYF. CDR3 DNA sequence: TGTGCCAGCAGTGAATCTGGTTCCGTAGCCTACGAGCAGTACTTC.

The chain's CDR3 is CASSAQGTGNTIYF. The DNA of the CDR3 is TGTGCCAGCAGCGCCCAGGGTACTGGAAACACCATATATTTT. The V and J genes are TRBV7-9 and TRBJ1-3; D perhaps matches TRBD1 (5 bases). CDR3 length: 14 residues. With 5 bases removed from V and 2 bases from J, the gap between germline ends came to 10 bases. Germline-derived CDR1 and CDR2 are SEHNR and FQNEAQ (reference sequence).

This CDR3 reads CAWRIAGYTEAFF. The CDR3 DNA is TGTGCCTGGAGAATAGCGGGGTATACTGAAGCTTTCTTT. This chain uses TRBV30 with TRBJ1-1, with D unclear. Germline assignment: CDR1 GTSNPN and CDR2 SVGIG (reference sequence). The CDR3 is 13 residues long. V dropped 3 bases and J dropped 5 bases, with 13 bases sitting between them. The full variable domain, in which reference TRBV30 and TRBJ1-1 provide the parts outside the CDR3, is SQTIHQWPATLVQPVGSPLSLECTVEGTSNPNLYWYRQAAGRGLQLLFYSVGIGQISSEVPQNLSASRPQDRQFILSSKKLLLSDSGFYLCAWRIAGYTEAFFGQGTRLTVV.

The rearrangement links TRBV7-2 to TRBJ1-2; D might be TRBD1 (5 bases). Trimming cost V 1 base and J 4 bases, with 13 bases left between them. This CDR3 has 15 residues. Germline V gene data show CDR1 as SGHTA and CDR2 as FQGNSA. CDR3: CASSLDFGTPYGYTF. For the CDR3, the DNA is TGTGCCAGCAGCTTAGATTTTGGGACTCCCTATGGCTACACCTTC.

The CDR3: CSVSRQGLSPTREQYF. DNA of the CDR3: TGCAGCGTTTCTAGACAGGGCCTAAGCCCTACGCGCGAGCAGTACTTC. The chain combines TRBV29-1 with TRBJ2-7, with 7 positions matching TRBD1. Germline CDR1 reads SQVTM; CDR2 reads ANQGSEA. With V trimmed by 5 bases and J by 6 bases, 19 bases remained unmatched. This CDR3 is built from 16 residues.

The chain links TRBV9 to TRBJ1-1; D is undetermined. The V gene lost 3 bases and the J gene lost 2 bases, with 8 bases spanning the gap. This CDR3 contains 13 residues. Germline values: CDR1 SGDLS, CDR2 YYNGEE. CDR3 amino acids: CASSESPNTEAFF. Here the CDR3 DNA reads TGTGCCAGCAGCGAATCCCCAAACACTGAAGCTTTCTTT.

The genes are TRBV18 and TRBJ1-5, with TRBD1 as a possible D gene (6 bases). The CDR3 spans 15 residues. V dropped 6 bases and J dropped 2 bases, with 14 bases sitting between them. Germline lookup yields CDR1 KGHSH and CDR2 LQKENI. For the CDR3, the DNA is TGTGCCAGCTCCTCCAGGGGTTTTCGCAATCAGCCCCAGCATTTT. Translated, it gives CASSSRGFRNQPQHF.

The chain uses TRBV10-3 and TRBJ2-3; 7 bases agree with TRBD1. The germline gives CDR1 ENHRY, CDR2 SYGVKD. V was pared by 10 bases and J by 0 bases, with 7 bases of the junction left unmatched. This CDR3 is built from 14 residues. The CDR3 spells CANRQGSSTDTQYF. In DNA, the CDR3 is TGTGCCAATAGACAGGGAAGTAGCACAGATACGCAGTATTTT.

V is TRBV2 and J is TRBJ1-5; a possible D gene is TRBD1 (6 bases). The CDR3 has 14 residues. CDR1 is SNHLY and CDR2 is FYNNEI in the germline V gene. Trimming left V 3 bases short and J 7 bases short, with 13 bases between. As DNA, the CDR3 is TGTGCCAGCAGTGATCCCAGGGGTAACCAGCCCCAGCATTTT. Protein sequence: CASSDPRGNQPQHF.